The table lists the clone carrying this TCR beta chain with a few counts. Losses at the gene ends were 10 bases for V and 0 bases for J; bases not matched to a gene: 11. The CDR3 has 16 amino acids. Germline CDR1 ENHRY, CDR2 SYGVKD. The authors ran a second PCR of 7 to 11 cycles using a sample-barcoded 5' primer and a J-beta primer mix. The template-switch adaptor was a 5' adaptor with 12 random nucleotides. It tagged each cDNA molecule. TCRdb reprocessed the 5' RACE reads via MiXCR and lists one record per CDR3 protein. The sample consists of about 2 million distinct CDR3 sequences, around half of them appearing once. These data originate in a study of blood T cells in healthy people across ages.

The receptor was derived from a woman between 40 and 50 years old in good health. The rearrangement uses TRBV10-3 and TRBJ2-4; 8 bases map to TRBD1. The sample comprised blood. The CDR3 here is CATGTGDTLAKNIQYF. In DNA form, the CDR3 reads TGTGCCACCGGGACAGGCGATACCCTAGCCAAAAACATTCAGTACTTC.